Sequencing of this TCR beta chain was carried out in a study of cytomegalovirus exposure and HLA in healthy donors. PCR employed 60 Vbeta and 13 Jbeta primers. Clones were sequenced by immunoSEQ multiplex PCR, and TCRdb holds only the in-frame ones, with some missing. The sample contains 140,000 to 150,000 clones, roughly 68% of which appear only once. This clone was observed once. The CDR3 is made up of 14 amino acids. V lost 4 bases and J lost 5, with 12 bases in between. CDR1 is SGHAT, CDR2 FQNNGV, per germline. Sequences were obtained from PBMCs. The clonotype was recovered from a man in his sixties in good health and CMV-seronegative. The chain uses TRBV11-2 and TRBJ2-1; the D is unclear. CDR3 amino acids: CASSSNLRDNEQFF. The CDR3, as DNA: TGTGCCAGCAGCTCCAACTTACGGGACAATGAGCAGTTCTTC.